A single sample gave rise to the 32 T cell receptor beta chains below, sequenced in a study of STAT5B mutations in CD4+ large granular lymphocyte leukemia. The table came from immunoSEQ multiplex PCR; TCRdb's copy has only in-frame clones and leaves some out. The table has more than 6,500 clones, over 85% seen once; the top ten hold roughly 50%. The sequenced sample consisted of PBMCs. These receptors originate from a woman aged 70-85 years with CD4+ T-cell large granular lymphocyte leukemia.

This clone was observed once. The J gene is TRBJ2-2, the V gene TRBV28; D call uncertain. Deletions cut 1 base from V and 2 bases from J, with 5 bases between. This CDR3 is built from 14 residues. Germline CDR1 is MDHEN and CDR2 is SYDVKM. Here the CDR3 DNA reads TGTGCCAGCAGTTTATCTTTCAACACCGGGGAGCTGTTTTTT. This encodes CASSLSFNTGELFF. Based on the CDR3 plus reference TRBV28 and TRBJ2-2, the full variable domain is DVKVTQSSRYLVKRTGEKVFLECVQDMDHENMFWYRQDPGLGLRLIYFSYDVKMKEKGDIPEGYSVSREKKERFSLILESASTNQTSMYLCASSLSFNTGELFFGEGSRLTVL.

This clone was observed a single time. The V gene is TRBV6-1, the J gene TRBJ1-2; 10 bases are shared with TRBD1. CDR3 length equals 15 residues. V was clipped by 3 bases and J by 2 bases; unmatched bases: 3. Germline CDR1 is MNHNS and CDR2 is SASEGT. The CDR3 loop reads CASSDPGQGNYGYTF. CDR3 sequence (DNA): TGTGCCAGCAGTGACCCGGGACAGGGGAACTATGGCTACACCTTC.

V is TRBV4-1 and J is TRBJ2-7; 7 bases line up with TRBD1. In germline, CDR1 is MGHRA, CDR2 YSYEKL. V shed 2 bases, J shed 6 bases, and the junction held 10 bases outside the gene matches. CDR3 size: 15 residues. This CDR3 reads CASSQTRDSASEQYF. The CDR3 nucleotides read TGCGCCAGCAGCCAAACCCGGGACAGCGCCTCCGAGCAGTACTTC.

The chain recombines TRBV6-5 with TRBJ1-5; no clear D. Trimming shortened V by 0 bases and J by 2 bases, and 5 bases separated the two germline ends. Germline V gives CDR1 MNHEY, CDR2 SVGAGI. The CDR3 covers 14 residues. The CDR3 coding sequence is TGTGCCAGCAGTTACTCCGAGGGCAATCAGCCCCAGCATTTT. Its protein product is CASSYSEGNQPQHF.

The rearrangement joins TRBV7-3 to TRBJ2-2; 10 nucleotides align to TRBD1. V dropped 5 bases and J dropped 7; count of bases not matched to a gene: 7. The CDR3 runs to 15 residues. Germline V gene data show CDR1 as SGHTA and CDR2 as FQGTGA. The CDR3 coding sequence is TGTGCCAGCAGCCGTGGACAGGGGGGGGTCGGGGAGCTGTTTTTT. Its translation is CASSRGQGGVGELFF. The whole variable domain, filled in from reference TRBV7-3 and TRBJ2-2, reads GAGVSQTPSNKVTEKGKYVELRCDPISGHTALYWYRQSLGQGPEFLIYFQGTGAADDSGLPNDRFFAVRPEGSVSTLKIQRTERGDSAVYLCASSRGQGGVGELFFGEGSRLTVL.

The CDR3 DNA follows: TGTGCCAGCAGTGGACAGGGGGTGAATTCACCCCTCCACTTT. This codes for CASSGQGVNSPLHF. The gene calls are TRBV6-1 and TRBJ1-6; 9 nucleotides line up with TRBD1. Trimming cost V 4 bases and J 7 bases; bases outside gene matches: 2. The CDR3 extends over 14 amino acids. CDR1 is MNHNS and CDR2 is SASEGT in the germline V gene.

The genes are TRBV7-9 and TRBJ2-5; possibly TRBD2 for D (6 bases). Germline loops: CDR1 SEHNR, CDR2 FQNEAQ (reference sequence). V was clipped by 2 bases and J by 5 bases, with 24 bases between them. The CDR3 runs to 18 residues. The CDR3 sequence: CASSLSLGRGQRGETQYF. The DNA of the CDR3 is TGTGCCAGCAGCTTATCACTCGGGCGGGGCCAACGGGGGGAGACCCAGTACTTC.

V and J are TRBV7-9 and TRBJ2-1, with D tentatively TRBD1 (6 bases). Germline V gene sequence: CDR1 SEHNR, CDR2 FQNEAQ (reference sequence). The V gene lost 5 bases and the J gene lost 0 bases, with 11 bases spanning the gap. The CDR3 consists of 15 residues. This CDR3 reads CASSLGQPSYNEQFF. CDR3 coding DNA: TGTGCCAGCAGCCTTGGACAGCCCTCCTACAATGAGCAGTTCTTC. The full variable domain, its missing parts supplied by reference TRBV7-9 and TRBJ2-1, is DTGVSQNPRHKITKRGQNVTFRCDPISEHNRLYWYRQTLGQGPEFLTYFQNEAQLEKSRLLSDRFSAERPKGSFSTLEIQRTEQGDSAMYLCASSLGQPSYNEQFFGPGTRLTVL.

The chain combines TRBV30 with TRBJ2-3, with 8 bases lining up with TRBD2. Germline values: CDR1 GTSNPN, CDR2 SVGIG (reference sequence). The CDR3 spans 18 residues. V shed 0 bases and J 2 bases; nucleotides not matched to a gene: 13. The CDR3 coding sequence is TGTGCCTGGAGTGTAAGGCTCCGGGCGGGGGGCAACACAGATACGCAGTATTTT. This sequence encodes CAWSVRLRAGGNTDTQYF.

This clone was recorded once. The V gene is TRBV7-2, the J gene TRBJ1-6, with D possibly being TRBD1 (5 bases). Germline V CDR1 and CDR2: SGHTA, FQGNSA. V dropped 1 base and J dropped 7 bases, with 11 bases sitting between them. This CDR3 region has 15 residues. CDR3 sequence: CASSLVGTGNSPLHF. The CDR3, as DNA: TGTGCCAGCAGCTTAGTCGGGACTGGGAATTCACCCCTCCACTTT.

DNA of the CDR3: TGTGCCAGCAGCCATAGCGGGGCCGGCGGGGAGCTGTTTTTT. Its protein is CASSHSGAGGELFF. This chain connects TRBV11-2 to TRBJ2-2; TRBD2 agrees at 8 bases. Germline CDR1 reads SGHAT; CDR2 reads FQNNGV. The CDR3 is 14 amino acids. Trimming cost V 5 bases and J 7 bases; bases outside gene matches: 6.

The rearrangement joins TRBV19 to TRBJ2-7; D is undetermined. Deletions cut 4 bases from V and 0 bases from J, with 7 bases between. The CDR3 runs to 13 residues. The germline CDR1 and CDR2 sequences are LNHDA and SQIVND (reference sequence). Written as DNA, the CDR3 is TGTGCCAGTAGTAGGACCGTCTCCTACGAGCAGTACTTC. Its translation is CASSRTVSYEQYF.

This clone was seen only a few times. The chain joins TRBV28 to TRBJ1-4; a weak D match, TRBD1 (5 bases). The germline V and J ends were trimmed by 5 bases and 8 bases, with 12 bases remaining between them. Germline CDR1 MDHEN, CDR2 SYDVKM. This CDR3 region has 13 residues. In DNA, the CDR3 is TGTGCCAGCAGTAGGGGAGTTGGGGAAAAACTGTTTTTT. Its translation: CASSRGVGEKLFF.

The chain couples TRBV18 to TRBJ1-5; 8 bases fit TRBD1. Germline values: CDR1 KGHSH, CDR2 LQKENI. This CDR3 spans 15 amino acids. With V trimmed by 5 bases and J by 7 bases, 10 bases remained unmatched. The CDR3 coding sequence is TGTGCCAGCTCATCTGGACAGGGTCAAGGGCAGCCCCAGCATTTT. The encoded protein is CASSSGQGQGQPQHF.

The CDR3 sequence is CASSLNRGHYGYTF. Written as DNA, the CDR3 is TGTGCCAGCAGTTTAAACAGGGGGCACTATGGCTACACCTTC. The gene calls are TRBV28 and TRBJ1-2; 9 bases fit TRBD1. With 2 bases clipped from V and 3 bases from J, the junction kept 1 base outside the gene matches. The CDR3 runs 14 residues. Per the germline V gene, CDR1 is MDHEN and CDR2 is SYDVKM.

Remarks on this clone: The junction departs from the called germline gene at one end, perhaps through a read error. V gene TRBV4-3 combines with J gene TRBJ2-2, with a tentative D call TRBD2 (7 bases). The germline V gene has CDR1 LGHNA and CDR2 YSLEER. The CDR3 spans 15 residues. The CDR3 region has the DNA TGCGCCAGCAGCCCCACGTTAGGGGGGGACCGGGGAGCTCTTTTT. This codes for CASSPTLGGDRGALF.

The chain carries TRBV10-2 and TRBJ2-5; D is possibly TRBD1 (6 bases). Trimming removed 8 bases at V and 5 bases at J, with 9 bases between. The CDR3 runs 11 residues. CDR1 is WSHSY and CDR2 is SAAADI in the germline V gene. The CDR3 region has the DNA TGCGCCAGCGGGACACTCGAGACCCAGTACTTC. This gives the protein CASGTLETQYF.

The genes are TRBV25-1 and TRBJ2-2; 11 bases fit TRBD2. In germline, CDR1 is MGHDK, CDR2 SYGVNS. The CDR3 consists of 16 residues. The V and J ends lost 4 bases and 1 base, in that order; junction bases with no gene match: 2. The CDR3 region is CASSALAGVNTGELFF. The DNA of the CDR3 is TGTGCCAGCAGTGCACTAGCGGGGGTGAACACCGGGGAGCTGTTTTTT. Filled out from reference TRBV25-1 and TRBJ2-2, the complete variable domain reads EADIYQTPRYLVIGTGKKITLECSQTMGHDKMYWYQQDPGMELHLIHYSYGVNSTEKGDLSSESTVSRIRTEHFPLTLESARPSHTSQYLCASSALAGVNTGELFFGEGSRLTVL.

CDR3 region: CASSLYGEGNTEAFF. The CDR3 bases are TGCGCCAGCAGCTTGTATGGGGAGGGGAACACTGAAGCTTTCTTT. The chain is built from TRBV5-1 and TRBJ1-1, with D unclear. The CDR3 runs 15 residues. Germline V gene sequence: CDR1 SGHRS, CDR2 YFSETQ. Trimming pared 1 base from V and 1 base from J, leaving 11 bases between.

The rearrangement joins TRBV10-2 to TRBJ1-3, with D unclear. The germline V gene has CDR1 WSHSY and CDR2 SAAADI. Between the trimmed V and J ends, which lost 6 bases and 0 bases, there was a span of 12 bases. CDR3 length equals 15 residues. The CDR3 region is CASRGVPISGNTIYF. In DNA, the CDR3 is TGCGCCAGCAGAGGTGTACCTATCTCTGGAAACACCATATATTTT.

The CDR3 region is CASSQDWNRATDTQYF. DNA for the CDR3: TGCGCCAGCAGCCAAGATTGGAATAGAGCCACAGATACGCAGTATTTT. The chain combines TRBV4-3 with TRBJ2-3; D is unclear. The length of the CDR3 is 16 residues. Per the germline V gene, CDR1 is LGHNA and CDR2 is YSLEER. V shed 0 bases and J shed 2 bases, with 12 bases lying between them.

The gene calls are TRBV28 and TRBJ2-3, with 9 bases fitting TRBD2. Germline assignment: CDR1 MDHEN and CDR2 SYDVKM. CDR3 size: 20 residues. V lost 4 bases and J lost 0; bases outside the gene matches: 17. The CDR3 nucleotides are TGTGCCAGCAGTTGGCCCCAGGTAGCGGGGGCCCGTGCTAGCACAGATACGCAGTATTTT. This encodes CASSWPQVAGARASTDTQYF.

The chain has TRBV12-1 and TRBJ1-1; the D call TRBD1 from the table was never checked on the DNA. TRBV12-1 is a recognized pseudogene. There are 11 residues in the CDR3. CDR3 nucleotide sequence: TGTGCCAGGGCAAAGAACACTGAAGCTTTCTTT. This codes for CARAKNTEAFF.

V and J are TRBV9 and TRBJ2-5; D is perhaps TRBD2 (7 bases). The V gene's germline CDR1 is SGDLS and CDR2 YYNGEE. The CDR3 is 16 residues long. V shed 3 bases and J shed 4 bases, with 19 bases lying between them. The CDR3 nucleotides read TGTGCCAGCAGCGGAGGCGCGGGGGCGGTGGTAGAGACCCAGTACTTC. This translates into CASSGGAGAVVETQYF.

The genes are TRBV19 and TRBJ2-3, with TRBD1 identical over 8 bases. The V and J ends lost 6 bases and 2 bases, in that order; junction bases with no gene match: 10. This CDR3 is built from 16 residues. CDR1 LNHDA and CDR2 SQIVND come from the germline V gene (reference sequence). The chain's CDR3 is CASRLRGQGNTDTQYF. The CDR3, as DNA: TGTGCCAGTAGGCTCCGAGGACAGGGAAACACAGATACGCAGTATTTT.

The chain has TRBV4-2 and TRBJ2-5; 7 bases fit TRBD2. This CDR3 contains 15 residues. CDR1 and CDR2 from the germline V gene are LGHNA and YNFKEQ. V dropped 1 base and J dropped 1; count of bases not matched to a gene: 3. Here the CDR3 reads CASSQGLAVQETQYF. CDR3 in DNA: TGTGCCAGCAGCCAAGGGCTAGCGGTCCAAGAGACCCAGTACTTC.

This chain connects TRBV30 to TRBJ2-7; 7 bases agree with TRBD2. Losses at the gene ends were 4 bases for V and 3 bases for J; bases not matched to a gene: 3. Germline V CDR1 and CDR2: GTSNPN, SVGIG (reference sequence). This CDR3 region has 12 residues. CDR3 sequence (DNA): TGTGCCTGGACAAGCGGGGTCTACGAGCAGTACTTC. It encodes CAWTSGVYEQYF.

The CDR3 here is CASSPDSRGVLTF. The CDR3 coding sequence is TGTGCCAGCTCACCGGACTCCCGGGGAGTCCTGACTTTC. The chain links TRBV18 to TRBJ2-6, with D possibly matching TRBD2 (5 bases). The germline V gene has CDR1 KGHSH and CDR2 LQKENI. The CDR3 is 13 residues long. Deletions cut 3 bases from V and 13 bases from J, with 13 bases between.

J is TRBJ2-7 and V is TRBV5-1; D not certain. There are 12 residues in the CDR3. Trimming left V 2 bases short and J 3 bases short, with 6 bases between. Germline lookup yields CDR1 SGHRS and CDR2 YFSETQ. CDR3 coding DNA: TGCGCCAGCAGCTTTGGTGGCTACGAGCAGTACTTC. It encodes CASSFGGYEQYF.

The chain employs TRBV7-2 and TRBJ1-1, with a weak D call TRBD1 (6 bases). CDR1 and CDR2 from the germline V gene are SGHTA and FQGNSA. V gave up 1 base and J gave up 5 bases, with 14 bases separating them. This CDR3 is 15 amino acids long. The CDR3 is CASSLVRGQVTEAFF. For the CDR3, the DNA is TGTGCCAGCAGCTTAGTACGGGGGCAGGTAACTGAAGCTTTCTTT.

This clone was detected once. The CDR3 loop is CASSVAQGNTEAFF. The CDR3 bases are TGTGCCAGCAGCGTAGCCCAGGGGAACACTGAAGCTTTCTTT. The chain joins TRBV9 to TRBJ1-1, with a weak D call TRBD1 (5 bases). V lost 0 bases to trimming and J lost 1 base, with 7 bases between them. The CDR3 has 14 amino acids. In germline, CDR1 is SGDLS, CDR2 YYNGEE. The whole variable domain, filled in from reference TRBV9 and TRBJ1-1, reads DSGVTQTPKHLITATGQRVTLRCSPRSGDLSVYWYQQSLDQGLQFLIQYYNGEERAKGNILERFSAQQFPDLHSELNLSSLELGDSALYFCASSVAQGNTEAFFGQGTRLTVV.

V usage is TRBV10-3 and J usage is TRBJ2-3; TRBD2 might be the D (6 bases). Germline assignment: CDR1 ENHRY and CDR2 SYGVKD. V lost 3 bases and J 2 bases, leaving 12 bases between the germline ends. This CDR3 contains 15 residues. The CDR3 is CAISESSGPTDTQYF. The CDR3 DNA sequence: TGTGCCATCAGTGAATCCAGCGGGCCCACAGATACGCAGTATTTT.